Sequencing of this T cell receptor (beta chain) was carried out in a study of cytomegalovirus exposure and HLA in healthy donors. Whole-study results and caveats: A previous analysis found most TCR beta V segments productive roughly 87% or roughly 30% of the time.

Notes on this clone: Antigen unknown.

Use of 60 Vbeta and 13 Jbeta primers characterized the PCR. Method: immunoSEQ multiplex PCR; TCRdb's copy keeps in-frame clones and lacks some. The table records 110,000 or so clones, around 73% of them present only once. V trimming: 4 bases; J trimming: 4 bases; junction bases outside the gene matches: 5. This CDR3 is 16 amino acids long. CDR1 is SGHAT and CDR2 is FQNNGV in the germline V gene. This chain joins TRBV11-2 and TRBJ2-1, with 12 positions matching TRBD2. The origin of this receptor is a woman aged 25 to 39 in good health and CMV-seropositive. Material: PBMCs. The CDR3 DNA sequence: TGTGCCAGCAGCTCTCCTAGCGGGAGGGGATACAATGAGCAGTTCTTC. This codes for CASSSPSGRGYNEQFF.